This passage covers 31 T cell receptor beta chains from one sample sequenced in a study of long-term antiretroviral therapy in people with HIV. Researchers report immunoSEQ v3.0 was run at survey level. Generated by immunoSEQ multiplex PCR, the TCRdb table keeps only in-frame clones and is missing some. The sample has 15,000 to 20,000 clones, over 75% seen once. The material sequenced was unsorted PBMCs, taken 0.3 years after starting antiretroviral therapy. Receptor source: a man aged 18 to 29 with HIV.

The V gene is TRBV7-6, the J gene TRBJ1-2, with 7 bases that match TRBD1. After removal of 5 bases from V and 8 bases from J, the junction contained 11 bases not matched to a gene. CDR3 length: 14 amino acids. Germline CDR1 and CDR2: SGHVS and FNYEAQ. This CDR3 reads CASSATGLIEGYTF. The CDR3 DNA follows: TGTGCCAGCAGCGCGACAGGGTTAATAGAAGGCTACACCTTC.

The chain recombines TRBV2 with TRBJ1-4; TRBD1 agrees at 9 bases. V shed 6 bases and J 7 bases; nucleotides not matched to a gene: 6. This CDR3 has 14 residues. Germline V CDR1 and CDR2: SNHLY, FYNNEI. CDR3 region: CASSPQGAGEKLFF. The CDR3 nucleotides read TGTGCCAGCAGCCCACAGGGGGCCGGTGAAAAACTGTTTTTT.

CDR3 sequence reads: CASSPRGETQYF. The CDR3 nucleotides read TGCGCCAGCAGCCCCCGCGGAGAGACCCAGTACTTC. The rearrangement links TRBV5-1 to TRBJ2-5; the D is unclear. Germline CDR1 SGHRS, CDR2 YFSETQ. The CDR3 covers 12 residues. Trimming took off 4 bases at V and 4 bases at J, with 8 bases between the two ends.

This chain uses TRBV15 with TRBJ1-4, with no clear D. This CDR3 is 15 amino acids long. Germline values: CDR1 LNHNV, CDR2 YYDKDF (reference sequence). V was trimmed by 6 bases and J by 5 bases, leaving 16 bases between them. The CDR3 DNA follows: TGTGCCACCAGTACCCCTCGCCCTCGGAATGAAAAACTGTTTTTT. This codes for CATSTPRPRNEKLFF.

V gene TRBV6-5 combines with J gene TRBJ2-5; 7 nucleotides agree with TRBD1. The germline V gene encodes CDR1 MNHEY and CDR2 SVGAGI. This CDR3 comprises 13 residues. With V trimmed by 4 bases and J by 4 bases, 3 bases remained unmatched. The CDR3 DNA follows: TGTGCCAGCAGTTCCCGGGACAGAGAGACCCAGTACTTC. It is translated as CASSSRDRETQYF.

The chain joins TRBV6-5 to TRBJ1-5; D call uncertain. V was shortened by 0 bases and J by 3 bases, with 3 bases between the two germline ends. This CDR3 contains 13 residues. Germline V gene lookup returns CDR1 MNHEY and CDR2 SVGAGI. CDR3 amino acids: CASSYSPNQPQHF. CDR3 DNA sequence: TGTGCCAGCAGTTACTCCCCCAATCAGCCCCAGCATTTT.

The chain couples TRBV6-1 to TRBJ2-2, with 7 bases identical to TRBD1. This CDR3 has 15 amino acids. Germline V CDR1 and CDR2: MNHNS, SASEGT. The V segment lost 6 bases and the J segment 1 base; nucleotides outside the gene matches: 5. The CDR3, as DNA: TGTGCCAGCAGACGGGACAGTGGGAACACCGGGGAGCTGTTTTTT. Its translation is CASRRDSGNTGELFF.

The CDR3 sequence: CASSFNNQETQYF. In DNA form, the CDR3 reads TGTGCCAGCAGTTTCAACAACCAAGAGACCCAGTACTTC. The chain combines TRBV28 with TRBJ2-5; D remains ambiguous. Germline CDR1 and CDR2: MDHEN and SYDVKM. This CDR3 has 13 residues. Between the trimmed V and J ends, which lost 3 bases and 0 bases, there was a span of 5 bases.

V gene TRBV6-6 combines with J gene TRBJ2-6, with TRBD1 identical over 7 bases. Per germline, CDR1 MNHNY and CDR2 SVGAGI (reference sequence). The CDR3 runs to 16 residues. The junction had 6 bases not matched to a gene; V was cut back by 4 bases and J by 3 bases. CDR3: CASSSLDRDGANVLTF. CDR3 nucleotide sequence: TGTGCCAGCAGTTCCCTTGACAGGGATGGGGCCAACGTCCTGACTTTC.

The chain carries TRBV27 and TRBJ2-2, with D possibly TRBD2 on 6 matching bases. CDR3 length: 16 residues. The germline V gene has CDR1 MNHEY and CDR2 SMNVEV (reference sequence). V lost 2 bases to trimming and J lost 7 bases, with 17 bases between them. CDR3 loop: CASSLRGGAGVGELFF. CDR3 coding DNA: TGTGCCAGCAGTTTAAGGGGCGGGGCCGGGGTCGGGGAGCTGTTTTTT.

V and J are TRBV6-5 and TRBJ1-6; possible D gene TRBD1, 5 bases. The CDR3 loop spans 16 amino acids. CDR1 and CDR2 (germline): MNHEY, SVGAGI. Trimming cost V 0 bases and J 11 bases, with 17 bases left between them. The CDR3 protein is CASSYSIGQGGPPLHF. In DNA, the CDR3 is TGTGCCAGCAGTTACTCGATAGGGCAGGGAGGTCCACCCCTCCACTTT.

The rearrangement joins TRBV29-1 to TRBJ1-2, with D uncertain. CDR3 length equals 15 residues. V lost 0 bases to trimming and J lost 0 bases, with 11 bases between them. Germline V gene sequence: CDR1 SQVTM, CDR2 ANQGSEA. The CDR3 nucleotides read TGCAGCGTTGAAGATCCGGACCGAGCTAACTATGGCTACACCTTC. Translation gives CSVEDPDRANYGYTF.

This chain uses TRBV7-3 with TRBJ2-3, with 10 bases aligning to TRBD2. CDR1 is SGHTA, CDR2 FQGTGA, per germline. Trimming at V came to 5 bases and at J to 4 bases, leaving 6 bases not matched to a gene. The CDR3 extends over 15 amino acids. The CDR3, as DNA: TGTGCCAGCAGCCCATCTCTAGCGGGAGCAGATACGCAGTATTTT. It yields the protein CASSPSLAGADTQYF.

Relative to its sample, this clone is large. The chain is built from TRBV14 and TRBJ2-5; D might be TRBD2 (5 bases). The V gene lost 5 bases and the J gene lost 5 bases, with 12 bases spanning the gap. Germline lookup yields CDR1 SGHDN and CDR2 FVKESK. This CDR3 contains 13 residues. The CDR3 region has the DNA TGTGCCAGCAGCGAACTAGTTCTTGAGACCCAGTACTTC. Amino acids: CASSELVLETQYF.

The chain links TRBV11-1 to TRBJ2-5, with 10 bases fitting TRBD2. Germline V CDR1 and CDR2: SGHAT, FQDESV (reference sequence). This CDR3 has 14 residues. Germline trimming cut 5 bases from V and 3 bases from J; bases unmatched to any gene: 3. CDR3 bases: TGTGCCAGCAGCCTACTAGCGGGGAAAGAGACCCAGTACTTC. Its translation: CASSLLAGKETQYF. Combining the CDR3 with reference TRBV11-1 and TRBJ2-5 gives the whole variable domain EAEVAQSPRYKITEKSQAVAFWCDPISGHATLYWYRQILGQGPELLVQFQDESVVDDSQLPKDRFSAERLKGVDSTLKIQPAELGDSAMYLCASSLLAGKETQYFGPGTRLLVL.

This chain connects TRBV6-6 to TRBJ2-3; D call uncertain. This CDR3 region has 14 residues. The germline V and J ends were trimmed by 4 bases and 5 bases, with 13 bases remaining between them. Germline loops: CDR1 MNHNY, CDR2 SVGAGI (reference sequence). As DNA, the CDR3 is TGTGCCAGCAGTTCCTCGGGTTTTAGAGATACGCAGTATTTT. It codes for CASSSSGFRDTQYF.

This clone turned up a few times. The J gene is TRBJ2-3, the V gene TRBV9; D is perhaps TRBD2 (5 bases). Trimming stripped 1 base from V and 0 bases from J, with 12 bases between. Germline values: CDR1 SGDLS, CDR2 YYNGEE. This CDR3 spans 16 amino acids. This CDR3 is CASSVYGRTSTDTQYF. The CDR3 nucleotides are TGTGCCAGCAGCGTATATGGACGGACTAGCACAGATACGCAGTATTTT.

V and J are TRBV5-1 and TRBJ1-1; a weak D match, TRBD1 (6 bases). The CDR3 totals 15 residues. Per the germline V gene, CDR1 is SGHRS and CDR2 is YFSETQ. Trimming removed 1 base at V and 0 bases at J, with 10 bases between. The CDR3 bases are TGCGCCAGCAGCTTGTCTGGACAGTTGAACACTGAAGCTTTCTTT. This gives the protein CASSLSGQLNTEAFF.

This clone was seen a few times. V usage is TRBV6-5 and J usage is TRBJ1-5, with D unresolved. Looked up from germline, CDR1 is MNHEY and CDR2 is SVGAGI. This CDR3 region has 14 residues. V lost 2 bases, J lost 4 bases, and 9 bases lay in between. CDR3 in DNA: TGTGCCAGCAGTTACGGACGGTTTAATCAGCCCCAGCATTTT. Amino acids: CASSYGRFNQPQHF.

The V call is TRBV9, the J call TRBJ2-7; TRBD1 agrees at 8 bases. The germline V gene encodes CDR1 SGDLS and CDR2 YYNGEE. The CDR3 consists of 14 residues. Trimming took 4 bases from V and 6 from J; bases not matched to a gene: 9. CDR3 coding DNA: TGTGCCAGCAGCCCGTCGGGACAGGTCTTCGAGCAGTACTTC. Amino acids: CASSPSGQVFEQYF. The full variable domain, rest sourced from reference TRBV9 and TRBJ2-7, is DSGVTQTPKHLITATGQRVTLRCSPRSGDLSVYWYQQSLDQGLQFLIQYYNGEERAKGNILERFSAQQFPDLHSELNLSSLELGDSALYFCASSPSGQVFEQYFGPGTRLTVT.

This CDR3 reads CASSRDRRTEDEQYV. Here the CDR3 DNA reads TGTGCCAGCTCACGAGATAGACGGACAGAGGACGAGCAGTACGTC. This rearrangement joins TRBV18 to TRBJ2-7; D may be TRBD1 (6 bases). V lost 4 bases and J 5 bases, leaving 18 bases between the germline ends. The CDR3 covers 15 residues. The V gene's germline CDR1 is KGHSH and CDR2 LQKENI.

J is TRBJ1-5 and V is TRBV7-2; maybe TRBD1 (5 bases). The CDR3 is 15 amino acids. Trimming took 1 base from V and 7 from J, leaving 14 bases between them. Looked up from germline, CDR1 is SGHTA and CDR2 is FQGNSA. CDR3 in amino acids: CASSLGLGPGQPQHF. DNA of the CDR3: TGTGCCAGCAGCTTAGGCCTCGGGCCAGGGCAGCCCCAGCATTTT.

The rearrangement uses TRBV2 and TRBJ2-2; 8 bases are a match to TRBD1. CDR1 is SNHLY, CDR2 FYNNEI, per germline. The CDR3 length is 15 residues. After removal of 5 bases from V and 5 bases from J, the junction contained 7 bases not matched to a gene. The DNA for the CDR3 is TGTGCCAGCAGTCCCCGACAGGGGTCAACCGGGGAGCTGTTTTTT. Its protein product is CASSPRQGSTGELFF.

The rearrangement links TRBV14 to TRBJ1-2; TRBD1 might be the D (5 bases). Germline V lookup: CDR1 SGHDN, CDR2 FVKESK. The CDR3 consists of 15 residues. The V gene lost 2 bases and the J gene lost 3 bases, with 13 bases spanning the gap. The CDR3 sequence: CASSQLQDPYYGYTF. The CDR3 DNA is TGTGCCAGCAGCCAATTACAGGACCCTTACTATGGCTACACCTTC. Together with reference TRBV14 and TRBJ1-2, the CDR3 gives the full variable domain: EAGVTQFPSHSVIEKGQTVTLRCDPISGHDNLYWYRRVMGKEIKFLLHFVKESKQDESGMPNNRFLAERTGGTYSTLKVQPAELEDSGVYFCASSQLQDPYYGYTFGSGTRLTVV.

This clone was observed a few times. The junction departs from the called germline gene at one end, perhaps through a read error. The gene calls are TRBV7-9 and TRBJ2-7, with D possibly TRBD2 on 6 matching bases. The CDR3 covers 8 residues. CDR1 is SEHNR and CDR2 is FQNEAQ in the germline V gene (reference sequence). In nucleotides, the CDR3 is TGTGCCAGCAGCCAGACTAGCTTC. As protein: CASSQTSF.

The chain employs TRBV19 and TRBJ2-6; D is undetermined. CDR1 and CDR2 from the germline V gene are LNHDA and SQIVND (reference sequence). V lost 2 bases and J lost 0, with 5 bases in between. The CDR3 covers 15 residues. The CDR3 bases are TGTGCCAGTAGTATACAGAACTCTGGGGCCAACGTCCTGACTTTC. This codes for CASSIQNSGANVLTF.

The rearrangement uses TRBV30 and TRBJ2-3; D call uncertain. The CDR3 has 13 residues. The V gene lost 2 bases and the J gene lost 4 bases, with 10 bases spanning the gap. The germline gives CDR1 GTSNPN, CDR2 SVGIG (reference sequence). The CDR3 here is CAWSKTSPDTQYF. The CDR3 region has the DNA TGTGCCTGGAGTAAGACAAGCCCAGATACGCAGTATTTT.

CDR3 in amino acids: CASSLAGERNIQYF. In DNA form, the CDR3 reads TGCGCCAGCAGTCTAGCGGGGGAGAGGAACATTCAGTACTTC. V and J are TRBV10-1 and TRBJ2-4; TRBD2 matches 10 bases. The germline V gene encodes CDR1 WNHNN and CDR2 SYGVQD (reference sequence). This CDR3 is 14 amino acids long. V gave up 5 bases and J gave up 7 bases; unmatched junction bases: 5.

The J gene is TRBJ2-5, the V gene TRBV2, with 10 nucleotides matching TRBD2. CDR3 length equals 15 residues. From germline, CDR1 is SNHLY and CDR2 FYNNEI. V lost 8 bases and J lost 2; bases outside the gene matches: 8. The CDR3: CASGGASGGQETQYF. CDR3 bases: TGTGCCAGCGGCGGGGCTAGCGGGGGACAAGAGACCCAGTACTTC.

V and J are TRBV7-9 and TRBJ2-7, with D possibly matching TRBD1 (5 bases). CDR3 size: 15 residues. From germline, CDR1 is SEHNR and CDR2 FQNEAQ (reference sequence). The V end was cut by 5 bases, the J end by 0 bases, with 14 bases between. This CDR3 is CASSPRATYSYEQYF. The CDR3, as DNA: TGTGCCAGCAGCCCCAGGGCTACTTACTCCTACGAGCAGTACTTC.

The chain carries TRBV6-1 and TRBJ1-6; D is uncertain. CDR1 is MNHNS and CDR2 is SASEGT in the germline V gene. The CDR3 has 12 amino acids. Trimming pared 7 bases from V and 7 bases from J, leaving 8 bases between. CDR3: CASIFGNSPLHF. CDR3 nucleotide sequence: TGTGCCAGCATTTTCGGAAATTCACCCCTCCACTTT.